One sample yielded the 9 T cell receptor beta chains listed below, sequenced in a study of blood T cell repertoires in COVID-19. Assay used: immunoSEQ multiplex PCR; TCRdb lists only in-frame clones, some missing. The table includes 200,000 to 250,000 clones, nearly 85% detected once. Sequenced material: peripheral blood. These receptors came from a woman aged 25 to 45 with COVID-19, enrolled during active disease.

The rearrangement links TRBV2 to TRBJ1-1, with D possibly matching TRBD1 (6 bases). Germline V gene sequence: CDR1 SNHLY, CDR2 FYNNEI. The CDR3 extends over 16 amino acids. Trimming shortened V by 4 bases and J by 1 base, and 16 bases separated the two germline ends. The CDR3 here is CASSGRGQLPNTEAFF. The CDR3, as DNA: TGTGCCAGCAGTGGTCGTGGACAGCTACCGAACACTGAAGCTTTCTTT.

The chain couples TRBV6-2 or TRBV6-3 to TRBJ2-5, with 8 bases aligning to TRBD2. Germline assignment: CDR1 MNHEY and CDR2 SVGEGT. The CDR3 consists of 16 residues. V dropped 0 bases and J dropped 5; count of bases not matched to a gene: 8. CDR3 residues: CASSYSLAGGRETQYF. The CDR3 bases are TGTGCCAGCAGTTACTCACTTGCGGGAGGCCGGGAGACCCAGTACTTC.

The CDR3 DNA reads as TGTGCCAGCAGTTCCTACAGAGAGACTATGAACACTGAAGCTTTCTTT. It translates to CASSSYRETMNTEAFF. V gene TRBV27 combines with J gene TRBJ1-1; D unresolved. The CDR3 spans 16 residues. Germline CDR1 MNHEY, CDR2 SMNVEV (reference sequence). V lost 4 bases and J 0 bases, leaving 15 bases between the germline ends.

V is TRBV18 and J is TRBJ2-3; 9 bases map to TRBD2. J gave up 2 bases and V 1 base, and 4 bases lay outside the gene matches. Germline V lookup: CDR1 KGHSH, CDR2 LQKENI. The CDR3 has 16 residues. CDR3 in DNA: TGTGCCAGCTCACCACTTAGCGGGAGTAACACAGATACGCAGTATTTT. Its translation is CASSPLSGSNTDTQYF.

The chain links TRBV5-1 to TRBJ2-7, with 13 bases that match TRBD2. V lost 3 bases and J lost 2; bases outside the gene matches: 8. The CDR3 has 17 amino acids. The germline V gene encodes CDR1 SGHRS and CDR2 YFSETQ. The CDR3 is CASSSRTSGGGAYEQYF. CDR3 nucleotide sequence: TGCGCCAGCAGCTCGAGGACTAGCGGGGGCGGTGCCTACGAGCAGTACTTC.

The chain is built from TRBV2 and TRBJ2-4; D ambiguous. The germline V gene has CDR1 SNHLY and CDR2 FYNNEI. V was clipped by 3 bases and J by 3 bases, with 9 bases between them. CDR3 length: 14 amino acids. The CDR3 region is CASSDSIVKNIQYF. Here the CDR3 DNA reads TGTGCCAGCAGTGATTCGATAGTCAAAAACATTCAGTACTTC.

CDR3 in amino acids: CASSLSAGTGELFF. The CDR3 DNA sequence: TGTGCCAGCAGCCTGTCGGCAGGGACCGGGGAGCTGTTTTTT. The J gene is TRBJ2-2, the V gene TRBV3-1 (or the pseudogene TRBV3-2), with a tentative D call TRBD1 (5 bases). The CDR3 loop spans 14 amino acids. From germline, CDR1 is LGHDT and CDR2 YNNKEL (reference sequence). V lost 4 bases and J lost 5, with 11 bases in between.

The chain joins TRBV30 to TRBJ2-7; D not certain. The CDR3 consists of 14 residues. V gave up 1 base and J gave up 6 bases, with 16 bases separating them. Germline lookup yields CDR1 GTSNPN and CDR2 SVGIG (reference sequence). This CDR3 reads CAWSGASLRGEQYF. The CDR3 DNA sequence: TGTGCCTGGAGTGGTGCTAGTCTACGAGGCGAGCAGTACTTC. Complete variable domain (other parts from reference TRBV30 and TRBJ2-7): SQTIHQWPATLVQPVGSPLSLECTVEGTSNPNLYWYRQAAGRGLQLLFYSVGIGQISSEVPQNLSASRPQDRQFILSSKKLLLSDSGFYLCAWSGASLRGEQYFGPGTRLTVT.

This clone was seen only a few times. The chain is built from TRBV7-2 and TRBJ2-7, with a weak D call TRBD2 (7 bases). Germline loops: CDR1 SGHTA, CDR2 FQGNSA. There are 17 residues in the CDR3. Trimming cost V 5 bases and J 2 bases, with 22 bases left between them. The CDR3 DNA reads as TGTGCCAGCAGCCTATTGGGTTGGGGGGCGGGGGCCTACGAGCAGTACTTC. This sequence encodes CASSLLGWGAGAYEQYF.